This T cell receptor beta chain was obtained from a study of shared clonotypes between healthy human individuals. Study in general: The study drew on two women and a few men aged 18 to 49 as donors.

With regard to this clone: Its antigen is undetermined.

Clones were sequenced by immunoSEQ multiplex PCR, and TCRdb holds only the in-frame ones, with some missing. The sample carries approximately 2,000,000 clones, 85% to 95% recorded once. Study-wide points: Clonotypes that were shared across a handful of donors made up about 4.5% of naive CD4 clonotypes.

CDR3 length: 15 amino acids. In germline, CDR1 is MDHEN, CDR2 SYDVKM. Trimming cost V 6 bases and J 1 base; bases outside gene matches: 4. This sequence originates from a man younger than 35 in good health. Some clones in this sample may be carry-over from other donors' samples. Sequenced material: naive CD4+ T cells from PBMCs. Sample subset: CD45RA+ positively selected. V and J are TRBV28 and TRBJ2-3; 10 bases match TRBD2. CDR3 sequence: CASSMGTSGTDTQYF. The CDR3 DNA reads as TGTGCCAGCAGCATGGGGACTAGCGGCACAGATACGCAGTATTTT.